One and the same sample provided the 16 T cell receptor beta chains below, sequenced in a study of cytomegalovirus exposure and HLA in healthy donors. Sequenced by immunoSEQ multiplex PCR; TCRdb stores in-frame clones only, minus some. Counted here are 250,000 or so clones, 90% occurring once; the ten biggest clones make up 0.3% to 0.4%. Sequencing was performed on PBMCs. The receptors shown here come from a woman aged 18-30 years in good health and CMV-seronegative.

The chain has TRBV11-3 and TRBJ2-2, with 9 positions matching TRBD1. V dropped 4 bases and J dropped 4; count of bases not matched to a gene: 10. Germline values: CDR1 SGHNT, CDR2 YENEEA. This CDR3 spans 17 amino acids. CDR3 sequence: CASSYNGQGRSTGELFF. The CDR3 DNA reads TGTGCCAGCAGCTACAACGGACAGGGGAGGAGCACCGGGGAGCTGTTTTTT.

The CDR3 spells CASSSTGTYQETQYF. The CDR3 DNA reads TGTGCCAGCAGTTCGACAGGGACGTACCAAGAGACCCAGTACTTC. The rearrangement links TRBV6-1 to TRBJ2-5; the match to TRBD1 covers 7 bases. The J segment lost 0 bases and the V segment lost 5 bases, leaving 6 bases of the junction unmatched. The CDR3 loop spans 15 amino acids. Looked up from germline, CDR1 is MNHNS and CDR2 is SASEGT.

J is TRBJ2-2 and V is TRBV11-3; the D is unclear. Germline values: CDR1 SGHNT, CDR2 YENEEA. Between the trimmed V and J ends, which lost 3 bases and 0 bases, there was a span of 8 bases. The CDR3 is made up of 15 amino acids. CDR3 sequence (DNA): TGTGCCAGCAGCTTGGCTTTTTCGAACACCGGGGAGCTGTTTTTT. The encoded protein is CASSLAFSNTGELFF.

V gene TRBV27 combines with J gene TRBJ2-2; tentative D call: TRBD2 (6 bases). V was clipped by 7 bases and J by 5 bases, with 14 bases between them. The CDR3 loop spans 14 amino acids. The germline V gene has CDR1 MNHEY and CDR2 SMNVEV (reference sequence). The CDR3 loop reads CASKSGVSTGELFF. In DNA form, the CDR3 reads TGTGCCAGCAAATCGGGGGTATCGACCGGGGAGCTGTTTTTT.

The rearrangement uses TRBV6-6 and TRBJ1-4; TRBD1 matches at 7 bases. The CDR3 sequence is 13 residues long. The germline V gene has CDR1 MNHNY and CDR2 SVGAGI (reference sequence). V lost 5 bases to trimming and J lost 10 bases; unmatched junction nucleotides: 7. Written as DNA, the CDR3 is TGTGCCAGCAGTGCCGACACAGGGGCAAAACTGTTTTTT. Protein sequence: CASSADTGAKLFF.

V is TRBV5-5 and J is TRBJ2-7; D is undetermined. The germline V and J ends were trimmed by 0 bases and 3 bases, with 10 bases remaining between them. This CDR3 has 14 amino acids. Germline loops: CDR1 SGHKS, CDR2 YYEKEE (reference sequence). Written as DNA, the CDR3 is TGTGCCAGCAGCTTGGATGTGTCCCACTACGAGCAGTACGTC. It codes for CASSLDVSHYEQYV.

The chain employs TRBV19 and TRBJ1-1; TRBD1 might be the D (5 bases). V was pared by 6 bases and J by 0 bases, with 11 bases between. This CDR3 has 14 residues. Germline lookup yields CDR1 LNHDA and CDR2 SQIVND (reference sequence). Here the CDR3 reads CASRHRFMNTEAFF. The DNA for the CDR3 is TGTGCCAGTAGACACAGGTTCATGAACACTGAAGCTTTCTTT.

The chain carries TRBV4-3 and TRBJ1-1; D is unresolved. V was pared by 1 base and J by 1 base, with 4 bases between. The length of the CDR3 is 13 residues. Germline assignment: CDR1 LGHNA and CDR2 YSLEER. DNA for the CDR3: TGCGCCAGCAGCCAAGTATCGAACACTGAAGCTTTCTTT. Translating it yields CASSQVSNTEAFF.

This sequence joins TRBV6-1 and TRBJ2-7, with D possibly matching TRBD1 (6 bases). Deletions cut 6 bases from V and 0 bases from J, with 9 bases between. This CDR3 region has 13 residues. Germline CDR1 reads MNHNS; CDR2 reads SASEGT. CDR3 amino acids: CASRTGYSYEQYV. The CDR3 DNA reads TGTGCCAGCAGGACAGGTTACTCCTACGAGCAGTACGTC.

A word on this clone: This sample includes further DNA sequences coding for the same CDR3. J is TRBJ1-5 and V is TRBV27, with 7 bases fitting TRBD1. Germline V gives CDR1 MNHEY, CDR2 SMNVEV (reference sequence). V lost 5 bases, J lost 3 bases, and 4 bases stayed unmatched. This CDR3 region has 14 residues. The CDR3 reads CASSPGGSNQPQHF. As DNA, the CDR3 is TGTGCCAGCAGTCCAGGGGGTTCCAATCAGCCCCAGCATTTT.

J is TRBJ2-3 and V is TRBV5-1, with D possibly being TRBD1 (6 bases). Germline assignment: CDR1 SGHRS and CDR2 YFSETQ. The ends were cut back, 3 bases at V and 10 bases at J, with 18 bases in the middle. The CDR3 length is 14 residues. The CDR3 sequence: CASSWSADSKAQYF. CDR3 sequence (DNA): TGCGCCAGCAGCTGGTCAGCGGACAGTAAAGCGCAGTATTTT.

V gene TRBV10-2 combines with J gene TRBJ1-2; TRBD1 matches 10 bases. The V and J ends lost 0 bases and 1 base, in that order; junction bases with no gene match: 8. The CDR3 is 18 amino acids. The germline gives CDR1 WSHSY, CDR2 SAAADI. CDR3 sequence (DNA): TGCGCCAGCAGTGAGTCGAGGGACAGGGGCCTGGTTAACTATGGCTACACCTTC. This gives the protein CASSESRDRGLVNYGYTF.

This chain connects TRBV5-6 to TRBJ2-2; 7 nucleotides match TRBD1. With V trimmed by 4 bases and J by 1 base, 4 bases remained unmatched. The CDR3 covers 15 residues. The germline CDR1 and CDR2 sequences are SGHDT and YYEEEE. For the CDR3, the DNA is TGTGCCAGCAGCATAAGGGACAGGAACACCGGGGAGCTGTTTTTT. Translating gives CASSIRDRNTGELFF.

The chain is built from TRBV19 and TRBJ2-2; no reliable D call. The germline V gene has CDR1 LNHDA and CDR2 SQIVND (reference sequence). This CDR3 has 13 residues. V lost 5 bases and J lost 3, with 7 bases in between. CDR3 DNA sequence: TGTGCCAGTAGTGCGGTCTACACCGGGGAGCTGTTTTTT. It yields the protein CASSAVYTGELFF.

The CDR3 loop reads CASSNPGDPSPLHF. CDR3 nucleotides: TGTGCCAGCAGCAACCCCGGGGATCCTTCACCCCTCCACTTT. The V gene is TRBV28, the J gene TRBJ1-6; D is unclear. The germline V gene encodes CDR1 MDHEN and CDR2 SYDVKM. V was shortened by 6 bases and J by 9 bases, with 15 bases between the two germline ends. This CDR3 is built from 14 residues.

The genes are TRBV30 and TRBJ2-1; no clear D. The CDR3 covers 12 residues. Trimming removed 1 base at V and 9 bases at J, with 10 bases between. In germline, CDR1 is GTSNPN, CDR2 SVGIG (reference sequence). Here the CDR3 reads CAWSDIQSEQFF. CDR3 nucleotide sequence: TGTGCCTGGAGTGACATTCAAAGTGAGCAGTTCTTC.